Sequencing of this T cell receptor (beta chain) was carried out in a study of lymphopenia after photon versus proton radiotherapy. Findings and caveats of the study: Proton therapy kept repertoires fairly stable, unlike photons, which gained effector/memory cells. Survival link was tested only in deceased patients; proton benefit remains a possibility. Oligoclonal CD8+ Temra expansion after nadir drove photon patients' diversity drop. A bigger post-nadir fall in TCR diversity correlated inversely with survival time in deceased patients.

This table comes from immunoSEQ multiplex PCR, and its TCRdb copy is limited to in-frame clones, with some not included. The sample has about 40,000 clones; about four fifths are singletons. V lost 1 base, J lost 5 bases, and 8 bases stayed unmatched. The CDR3 loop spans 15 amino acids. The germline gives CDR1 KGHSH, CDR2 LQKENI. Concerning this clone itself: Its antigen is not identified.

The chain recombines TRBV18 with TRBJ2-7, with 7 bases lining up with TRBD2. The receptor comes from a woman in her sixties or seventies with pancreatic cancer. Sequenced material: peripheral blood, taken from a patient treated with proton-based radiotherapy. The CDR3 coding sequence is TGTGCCAGCTCACCACAGCTGGCGGGAGTTGACGAGCAGTACTTC. It yields the protein CASSPQLAGVDEQYF.